These 18 T cell receptor beta chains came from one sample sequenced in a study of T cell changes during pregnancy in multiple sclerosis. Profiled with immunoSEQ multiplex PCR; TCRdb holds only in-frame clones, not every one. Counted here are roughly 110,000 clones, roughly 92% occurring once; the ten biggest clones make up 1.5% to 2%. Sequenced here: peripheral blood, sampled after pregnancy. All receptors come from a female donor with multiple sclerosis, enrolled in a pregnancy study.

The chain uses TRBV30 and TRBJ1-6, with D uncertain. Per germline, CDR1 GTSNPN and CDR2 SVGIG (reference sequence). The length of the CDR3 is 13 residues. Trimming left V 5 bases short and J 9 bases short, with 14 bases between. CDR3 region: CAWEGNGVSPLHF. In nucleotides, the CDR3 is TGTGCCTGGGAAGGGAACGGGGTTTCACCCCTCCACTTT. Full variable domain (remainder filled in from reference TRBV30 and TRBJ1-6): SQTIHQWPATLVQPVGSPLSLECTVEGTSNPNLYWYRQAAGRGLQLLFYSVGIGQISSEVPQNLSASRPQDRQFILSSKKLLLSDSGFYLCAWEGNGVSPLHFGNGTRLTVT.

The count of this clone is one. The chain employs TRBV7-2 and TRBJ2-5, with 7 bases fitting TRBD2. The junction had 17 bases not matched to a gene; V was cut back by 4 bases and J by 6 bases. Germline values: CDR1 SGHTA, CDR2 FQGNSA. The CDR3 spans 17 residues. The CDR3 DNA follows: TGTGCCAGCAGCTCTTTGTCCTCACGACTAGCCGGGCAGACCCAGTACTTC. Encoded protein: CASSSLSSRLAGQTQYF.

The sample holds a few counts of this clone. The rearrangement links TRBV30 to TRBJ1-6; TRBD1 aligns across 7 bases. The CDR3 contains 15 residues. V shed 2 bases, J shed 4 bases, and the junction held 5 bases outside the gene matches. Germline V gene sequence: CDR1 GTSNPN, CDR2 SVGIG (reference sequence). CDR3 DNA sequence: TGTGCCTGGAGTACCGGGACAGCTTATAATTCACCCCTCCACTTT. Translation: CAWSTGTAYNSPLHF.

The chain uses TRBV5-5 and TRBJ1-6; the D gene is possibly TRBD1 (5 bases). CDR1 and CDR2 (germline): SGHKS, YYEKEE (reference sequence). The CDR3 has 16 residues. V shed 4 bases and J shed 0 bases, with 11 bases lying between them. The CDR3 sequence is CASSRDFRSYNSPLHF. As DNA, the CDR3 is TGTGCCAGCAGCCGGGACTTTCGCTCCTATAATTCACCCCTCCACTTT.

The chain couples TRBV11-3 to TRBJ2-1; possibly TRBD1 for D (5 bases). CDR1 SGHNT and CDR2 YENEEA come from the germline V gene. Trimming took off 5 bases at V and 1 base at J, with 6 bases between the two ends. CDR3 length: 13 residues. CDR3 loop: CASSQGSYNEQFF. In DNA form, the CDR3 reads TGTGCCAGCAGCCAGGGTTCCTACAATGAGCAGTTCTTC.

The chain couples TRBV7-9 to TRBJ2-5, with TRBD2 matching over 8 bases. Germline assignment: CDR1 SEHNR and CDR2 FQNEAQ (reference sequence). V shed 1 base, J shed 2 bases, and the junction held 6 bases outside the gene matches. The CDR3 spans 16 residues. The CDR3 loop reads CASSLGVAGHQETQYF. The CDR3 coding sequence is TGTGCCAGCAGCTTAGGGGTAGCGGGACATCAAGAGACCCAGTACTTC.

The rearrangement uses TRBV5-6 and TRBJ1-1; a possible D gene is TRBD1 (5 bases). The length of the CDR3 is 14 residues. Germline V gene data show CDR1 as SGHDT and CDR2 as YYEEEE. V shed 0 bases and J shed 2 bases, with 8 bases lying between them. CDR3 nucleotides: TGTGCCAGCAGCTTGGAACAGGCTAACACTGAAGCTTTCTTT. Amino acid sequence: CASSLEQANTEAFF.

The V call is TRBV9, the J call TRBJ2-1; 8 nucleotides agree with TRBD2. V lost 0 bases, J lost 6 bases, and 8 bases stayed unmatched. This CDR3 region has 16 residues. CDR1 is SGDLS and CDR2 is YYNGEE in the germline V gene. The CDR3 DNA reads TGTGCCAGCAGCGTAGCTACGGGGGGGTGGGTCAATGAGCAGTTCTTC. This encodes CASSVATGGWVNEQFF.

This rearrangement joins TRBV9 to TRBJ1-1; possible D gene TRBD1, 5 bases. Per germline, CDR1 SGDLS and CDR2 YYNGEE. This CDR3 is built from 15 residues. Trimming stripped 4 bases from V and 2 bases from J, with 15 bases between. This chain's CDR3 is CASSYRTGINTEAFF. Here the CDR3 DNA reads TGTGCCAGCAGCTACAGGACGGGCATAAACACTGAAGCTTTCTTT. Looking up the rest from reference TRBV9 and TRBJ1-1 gives the full variable domain: DSGVTQTPKHLITATGQRVTLRCSPRSGDLSVYWYQQSLDQGLQFLIQYYNGEERAKGNILERFSAQQFPDLHSELNLSSLELGDSALYFCASSYRTGINTEAFFGQGTRLTVV.

This chain uses TRBV6-1 with TRBJ2-5, with 7 bases that match TRBD2. This CDR3 has 15 amino acids. The V gene end was trimmed by 4 bases and the J gene end by 10 bases; junction bases not matched to a gene: 15. Germline CDR1 reads MNHNS; CDR2 reads SASEGT. CDR3 bases: TGTGCCAGCAGTGCATCGACTAGCCTACGCGGAAACCAGTACTTC. Its protein is CASSASTSLRGNQYF.

The chain combines TRBV6-1 with TRBJ1-1, with D tentatively TRBD1 (6 bases). CDR3 length equals 15 residues. The V and J ends lost 4 bases and 0 bases respectively, with 12 bases between them. Germline V lookup: CDR1 MNHNS, CDR2 SASEGT. The CDR3 DNA reads TGTGCCAGCAGTGTTAAACAGGGATTGAACACTGAAGCTTTCTTT. Protein sequence: CASSVKQGLNTEAFF.

The chain links TRBV2 to TRBJ2-7, with TRBD1 matching 10 bases. This CDR3 contains 15 residues. Looked up from germline, CDR1 is SNHLY and CDR2 is FYNNEI. Trimming took 2 bases from V and 3 from J; bases not matched to a gene: 4. In DNA form, the CDR3 reads TGTGCCAGCAGTGAATCGGGACAGGGGAACTACGAGCAGTACTTC. It is translated as CASSESGQGNYEQYF.

V and J are TRBV29-1 and TRBJ2-5, with 7 nucleotides matching TRBD1. Germline V lookup: CDR1 SQVTM, CDR2 ANQGSEA. With 8 bases clipped from V and 3 bases from J, the junction kept 9 bases outside the gene matches. The CDR3 is 13 residues long. CDR3 nucleotide sequence: TGCAGCTCCCCGGACAGGCGGAAAGAGACCCAGTACTTC. Translation gives CSSPDRRKETQYF.

The gene calls are TRBV30 and TRBJ2-1, with 7 bases matching TRBD1. The CDR3 is made up of 15 amino acids. Germline CDR1 is GTSNPN and CDR2 is SVGIG (reference sequence). The CDR3 sequence: CAAGTPGGFYNEQFF. Here the CDR3 DNA reads TGTGCTGCAGGGACCCCAGGGGGTTTCTACAATGAGCAGTTCTTC.

The chain combines TRBV7-8 with TRBJ2-1, with 7 bases matching TRBD2. CDR3 length: 15 amino acids. Germline V CDR1 and CDR2: SGHVS, FQNEAQ. Losses at the gene ends were 2 bases for V and 3 bases for J; bases not matched to a gene: 4. The CDR3 loop is CASSLWGGVYNEQFF. CDR3 nucleotides: TGTGCCAGCAGCTTATGGGGGGGGGTCTACAATGAGCAGTTCTTC. The entire variable domain, with the rest obtained from reference TRBV7-8 and TRBJ2-1, is as follows: GAGVSQSPRYKVAKRGQDVALRCDPISGHVSLFWYQQALGQGPEFLTYFQNEAQLDKSGLPSDRFFAERPEGSVSTLKIQRTQQEDSAVYLCASSLWGGVYNEQFFGPGTRLTVL.

The chain recombines TRBV5-1 with TRBJ2-3, with 10 bases fitting TRBD1. This CDR3 contains 16 residues. Germline V gives CDR1 SGHRS, CDR2 YFSETQ. V was pared by 0 bases and J by 4 bases, with 5 bases of the junction left unmatched. The CDR3 DNA sequence: TGCGCCAGCAGCTTGGATTGGGACAGGGGTGCAGATACGCAGTATTTT. Protein product: CASSLDWDRGADTQYF.

V usage is TRBV5-8 and J usage is TRBJ2-1; 12 bases map to TRBD2. CDR1 and CDR2 (germline): SGHTS, YDEGEE. V was clipped by 6 bases and J by 10 bases; unmatched bases: 14. The CDR3 loop spans 16 amino acids. The CDR3 loop is CASTSFRLAGAGEQFF. The CDR3 DNA is TGTGCCAGCACCTCCTTTCGACTAGCGGGGGCCGGGGAGCAGTTCTTC.

V and J are TRBV12-5 and TRBJ1-1; the D is unclear. Between the trimmed V and J ends, which lost 3 bases and 4 bases, there was a span of 6 bases. This CDR3 is 12 amino acids long. Germline V CDR1 and CDR2: LGHNT, FRNRAP. This CDR3 reads CASGFSFTEAFF. The CDR3 bases are TGTGCTAGTGGTTTCTCTTTCACTGAAGCTTTCTTT.